These 2 T cell receptor beta chains originate from one sample sequenced in a study of cytomegalovirus exposure and HLA in healthy donors. The study ran its PCR with 60 Vbeta and 13 Jbeta primers. Assay: immunoSEQ multiplex PCR; the TCRdb copy retains only in-frame clones and omits some. The table has roughly 230,000 clones, more than 75% seen once. Sequencing used PBMCs. These TCRs come from a girl aged 2-9 years in good health and CMV-seronegative.

The chain joins TRBV6-6 to TRBJ2-7; 8 positions agree with TRBD1. This CDR3 spans 14 amino acids. Germline assignment: CDR1 MNHNY and CDR2 SVGAGI (reference sequence). V was clipped by 7 bases and J by 4 bases; unmatched bases: 9. CDR3 sequence (DNA): TGTGCCAGCACCAGGGGGACAGGAAATTACGAGCAGTACTTC. It translates to CASTRGTGNYEQYF.

In its sample, this clone was seen once. The chain uses TRBV29-1 and TRBJ1-2; 9 bases are a match to TRBD1. The CDR3 is made up of 15 amino acids. J was trimmed by 3 bases and V by 4 bases; bases with no gene match: 9. The V gene's germline CDR1 is SQVTM and CDR2 ANQGSEA. The CDR3 loop is CSVGGSQGADYGYTF. The CDR3 DNA sequence: TGCAGCGTTGGGGGGTCACAGGGGGCGGACTATGGCTACACCTTC. Full variable domain (missing parts from reference TRBV29-1 and TRBJ1-2): SAVISQKPSRDICQRGTSLTIQCQVDSQVTMMFWYRQQPGQSLTLIATANQGSEATYESGFVIDKFPISRPNLTFSTLTVSNMSPEDSSIYLCSVGGSQGADYGYTFGSGTRLTVV.